What follows is one TCR beta chain and its context. In assigning cohorts, the study relied on participant-reported clinical history. This CDR3 has 12 amino acids. Germline loops: CDR1 SNHLY, CDR2 FYNNEI. V shed 6 bases and J 10 bases; nucleotides not matched to a gene: 6. These data belong to a study of blood T cell repertoires in COVID-19. Looking at the study overall: Samples representing acute and convalescent COVID-19 were sourced from the United States, Italy and Spain.

Generated by immunoSEQ multiplex PCR, the TCRdb table keeps only in-frame clones and is missing some. Here the sample spans 400,000 or so clones, roughly 87% being singletons. This clonotype originated in a man aged 18 to 29 who had recovered from COVID-19. The sample was PBMCs or T cells enriched from blood (not recorded which). J is TRBJ2-1 and V is TRBV2, with 7 bases identical to TRBD2. The DNA for the CDR3 is TGTGCCAGCAGGGTGCAGGGAGGGGAGCAGTTCTTC. Protein product: CASRVQGGEQFF. Based on the CDR3 plus reference TRBV2 and TRBJ2-1, the full variable domain is EPEVTQTPSHQVTQMGQEVILRCVPISNHLYFYWYRQILGQKVEFLVSFYNNEISEKSEIFDDQFSVERPDGSNFTLKIRSTKLEDSAMYFCASRVQGGEQFFGPGTRLTVL.